These T cell receptor beta chains were read from a single sample in a study of OX40 agonist ivuxolimab in advanced cancers. The method was immunoSEQ multiplex PCR; TCRdb's version includes in-frame clones alone and lacks a portion of them. The sample has tens of thousands of clones; around 85% are singletons. This specimen was CD4+ or CD8+ T cells sorted from blood, taken in a trial of the OX40 agonist ivuxolimab. Every receptor here comes from an adult with an advanced solid tumor such as melanoma, head and neck, liver or kidney cancer. CDR3s include the opening cysteine and the closing phenylalanine or tryptophan. Clone sizes are given selectively: once, few, many, or a class where the clone is expanded.

cdr3_aa j_call v_call clone_size
CSVAVGTTGELFF TRBJ2-2 TRBV29-1 .
CAWRSGRGYNSPLHF TRBJ1-6 TRBV30 .
CASSIADRGYTF TRBJ1-2 TRBV19 .
CASSGLAGIGNIQYF TRBJ2-4 TRBV6-1 .
CASIVDRDSYEQYF TRBJ2-7 TRBV2 .
CASSPAGGDGTQYF TRBJ2-5 TRBV19 .
CASSGAGGSQPQHF TRBJ1-5 TRBV6-1 once
CASSFGGRDQDTQYF TRBJ2-3 TRBV11-3 .
CASSGDTGGIAGVNEQFF TRBJ2-1 TRBV9 .
CASSEDRGRDSPLHF TRBJ1-6 TRBV2 .
CASKPGEGVNEQFF TRBJ2-1 TRBV2 few
CAWSVGGANVLTF TRBJ2-6 TRBV30 .
CASSPPQEETQYF TRBJ2-5 TRBV7-9 .